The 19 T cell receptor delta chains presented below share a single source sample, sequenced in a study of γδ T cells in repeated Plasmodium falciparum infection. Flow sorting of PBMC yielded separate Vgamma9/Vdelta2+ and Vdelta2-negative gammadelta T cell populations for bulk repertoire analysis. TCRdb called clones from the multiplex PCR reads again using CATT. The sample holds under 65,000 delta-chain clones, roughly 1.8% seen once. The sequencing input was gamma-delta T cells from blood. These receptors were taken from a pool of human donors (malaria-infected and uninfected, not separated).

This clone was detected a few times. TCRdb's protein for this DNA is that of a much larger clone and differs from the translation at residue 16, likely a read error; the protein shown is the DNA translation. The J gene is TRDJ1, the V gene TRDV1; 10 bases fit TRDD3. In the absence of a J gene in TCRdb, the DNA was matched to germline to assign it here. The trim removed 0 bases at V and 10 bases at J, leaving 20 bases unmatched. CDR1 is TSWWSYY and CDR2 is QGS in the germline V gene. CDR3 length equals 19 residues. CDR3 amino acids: CALGELRSPLLGDPHRLIF. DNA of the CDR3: TGTGCTCTTGGGGAACTCAGGTCTCCCTTACTGGGGGATCCCCATAGACTCATCTTT.

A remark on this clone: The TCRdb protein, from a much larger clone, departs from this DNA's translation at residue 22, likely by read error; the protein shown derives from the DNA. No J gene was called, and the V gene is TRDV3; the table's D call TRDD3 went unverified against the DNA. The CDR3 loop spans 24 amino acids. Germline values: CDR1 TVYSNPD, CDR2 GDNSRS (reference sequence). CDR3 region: CALPMSPSTGGYAYPKTYTDKPIF. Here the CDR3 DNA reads TGTGCCTTACCAATGTCCCCCTCAACTGGGGGATACGCGTATCCAAAAACGTACACCGATAAACCCATCTTT.

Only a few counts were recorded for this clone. This chain's CDR3 is CALGELAYSWGVPWDTDKLIF. The CDR3 coding sequence is TGTGCTCTTGGGGAACTAGCCTATTCGTGGGGGGTCCCGTGGGACACCGATAAACTCATCTTT. The J gene is TRDJ1, the V gene TRDV1; the D gene is possibly TRDD3 (6 bases). This CDR3 contains 21 residues. Trimming left V 0 bases short and J 0 bases short, with 26 bases between. The germline CDR1 and CDR2 sequences are TSWWSYY and QGS.

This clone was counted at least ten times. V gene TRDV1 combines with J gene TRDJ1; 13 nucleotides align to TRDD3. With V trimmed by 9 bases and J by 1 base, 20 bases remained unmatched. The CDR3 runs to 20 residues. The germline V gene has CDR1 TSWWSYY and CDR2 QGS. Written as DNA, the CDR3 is TGTGCTCTCAGAATCCCAGCTACTGGGGGATACGCGGGAGGCACCGATAAACTCATCTTT. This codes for CALRIPATGGYAGGTDKLIF.

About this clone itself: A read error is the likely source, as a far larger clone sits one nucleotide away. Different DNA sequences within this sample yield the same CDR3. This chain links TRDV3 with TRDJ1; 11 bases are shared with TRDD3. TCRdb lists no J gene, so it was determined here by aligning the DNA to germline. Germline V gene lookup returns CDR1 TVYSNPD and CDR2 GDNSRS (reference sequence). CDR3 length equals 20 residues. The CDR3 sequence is CASFSYVRAGGYLYTDKLIF. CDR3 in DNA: TGTGCCTCTTTTTCCTACGTTCGGGCTGGGGGATACCTATACACCGACAAACTCATCTTT.

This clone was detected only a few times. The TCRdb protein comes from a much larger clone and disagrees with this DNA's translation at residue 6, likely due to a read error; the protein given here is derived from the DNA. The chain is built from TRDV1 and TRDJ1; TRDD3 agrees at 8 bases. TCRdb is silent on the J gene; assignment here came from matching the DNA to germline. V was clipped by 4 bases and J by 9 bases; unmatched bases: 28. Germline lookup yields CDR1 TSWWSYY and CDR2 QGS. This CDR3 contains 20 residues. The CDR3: CALGAAALPHETGGITELIF. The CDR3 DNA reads TGTGCTCTTGGGGCGGCGGCTCTCCCTCACGAAACTGGGGGGATAACAGAACTCATCTTT.

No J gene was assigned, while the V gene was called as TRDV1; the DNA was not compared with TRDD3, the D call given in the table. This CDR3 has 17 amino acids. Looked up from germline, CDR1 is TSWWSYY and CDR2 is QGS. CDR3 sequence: CAPGVGAGGGATDKRIF. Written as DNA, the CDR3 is TGTGCTCCTGGGGTCGGGGCTGGTGGAGGCGCTACCGATAAACGCATCTTT.

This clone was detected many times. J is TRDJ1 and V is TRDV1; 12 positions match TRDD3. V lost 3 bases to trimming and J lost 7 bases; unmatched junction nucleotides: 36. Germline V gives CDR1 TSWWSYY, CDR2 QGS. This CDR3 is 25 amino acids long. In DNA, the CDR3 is TGTGCTCTTGGGGAGTTCCAGAGGGGGCCTTCCGAAAAAAACTGGGGGATACCTTCCAACAGTAAACTCATCTTT. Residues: CALGEFQRGPSEKNWGIPSNSKLIF.

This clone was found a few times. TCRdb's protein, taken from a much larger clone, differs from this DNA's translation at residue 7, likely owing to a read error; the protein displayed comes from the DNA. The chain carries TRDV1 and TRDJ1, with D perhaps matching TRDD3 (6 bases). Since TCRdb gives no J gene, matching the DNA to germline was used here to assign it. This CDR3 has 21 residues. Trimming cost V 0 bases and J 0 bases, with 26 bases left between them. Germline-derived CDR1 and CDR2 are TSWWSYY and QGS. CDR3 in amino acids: CALGELALPKGGVFYTDKLIF. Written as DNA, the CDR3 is TGTGCTCTTGGGGAACTCGCTTTACCCAAGGGGGGAGTTTTCTACACCGATAAACTCATCTTT.

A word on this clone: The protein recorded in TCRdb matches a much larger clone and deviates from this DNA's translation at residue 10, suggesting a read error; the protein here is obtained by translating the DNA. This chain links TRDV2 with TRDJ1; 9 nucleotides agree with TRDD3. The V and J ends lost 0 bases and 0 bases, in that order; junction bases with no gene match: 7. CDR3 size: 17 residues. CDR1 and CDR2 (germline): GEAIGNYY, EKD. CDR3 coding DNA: TGTGCCTGTGACACCTTACTGGGGGACACATACACCGATAAACTCATCTTT. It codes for CACDTLLGDTYTDKLIF.

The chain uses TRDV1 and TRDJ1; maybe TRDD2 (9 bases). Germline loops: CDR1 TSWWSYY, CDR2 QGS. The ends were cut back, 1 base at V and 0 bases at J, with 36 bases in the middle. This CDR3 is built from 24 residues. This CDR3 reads CALGEPSPSLPTYAGGRYTDKLIF. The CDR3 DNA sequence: TGTGCTCTTGGGGAACCTTCACCGAGCCTTCCTACTTATGCTGGGGGAAGATACACCGATAAACTCATCTTT.

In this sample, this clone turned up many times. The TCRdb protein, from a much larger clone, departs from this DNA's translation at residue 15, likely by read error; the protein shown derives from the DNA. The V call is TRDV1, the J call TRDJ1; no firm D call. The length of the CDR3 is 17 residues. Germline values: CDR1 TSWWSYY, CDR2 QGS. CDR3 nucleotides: TGTGCTCTTGGGGAACTAGAGTCACGGGACTACACCGATAAACCCATCTTT. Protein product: CALGELESRDYTDKPIF.

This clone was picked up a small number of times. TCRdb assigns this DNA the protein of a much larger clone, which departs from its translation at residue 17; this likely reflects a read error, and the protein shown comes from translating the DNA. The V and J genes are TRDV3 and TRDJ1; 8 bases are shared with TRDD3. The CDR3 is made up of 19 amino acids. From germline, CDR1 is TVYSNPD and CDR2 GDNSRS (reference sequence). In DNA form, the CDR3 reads TGTGCCTTAGTTCCTCTCCGGGGGATAACGCCGGGGTACACCGATAAACACATCTTT. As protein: CALVPLRGITPGYTDKHIF.

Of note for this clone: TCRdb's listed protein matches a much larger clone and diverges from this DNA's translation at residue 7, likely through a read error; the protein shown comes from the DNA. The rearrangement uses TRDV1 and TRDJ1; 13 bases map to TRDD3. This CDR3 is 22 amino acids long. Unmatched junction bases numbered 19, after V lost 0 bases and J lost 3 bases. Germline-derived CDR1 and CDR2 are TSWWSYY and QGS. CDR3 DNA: TGTGCTCTTGGGGAACTTTCTAACCAAGATAGGTACTGGGGGATACGCGCCGATAAACTCATCTTT. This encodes CALGELSNQDRYWGIRADKLIF.

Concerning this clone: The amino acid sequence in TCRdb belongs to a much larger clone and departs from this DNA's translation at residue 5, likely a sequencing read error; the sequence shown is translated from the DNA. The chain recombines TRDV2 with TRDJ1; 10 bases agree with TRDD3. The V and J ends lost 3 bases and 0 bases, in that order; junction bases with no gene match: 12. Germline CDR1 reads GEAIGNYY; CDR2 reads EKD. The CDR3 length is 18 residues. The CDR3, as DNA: TGTGCCTGTGACCAGTCTTCACTGGGGGATCCGTACACCGATAAACTCATCTTT. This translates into CACDQSSLGDPYTDKLIF.

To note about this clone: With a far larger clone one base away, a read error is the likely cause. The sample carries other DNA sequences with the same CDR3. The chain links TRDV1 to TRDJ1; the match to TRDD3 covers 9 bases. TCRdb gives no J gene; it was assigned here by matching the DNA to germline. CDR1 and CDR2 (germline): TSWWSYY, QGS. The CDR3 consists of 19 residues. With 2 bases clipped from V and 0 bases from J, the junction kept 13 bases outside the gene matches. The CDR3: CALGESSGYWGYDTDKLIF. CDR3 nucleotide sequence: TGTGCTCTTGGGGAATCCAGCGGCTACTGGGGATACGACACCGATAAACTCATCTTT.

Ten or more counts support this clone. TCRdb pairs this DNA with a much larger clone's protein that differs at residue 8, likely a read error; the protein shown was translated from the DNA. The CDR3 region has the DNA TGTGCTCTTAAATTCTACCGAATGGTACTGGGGGCCCGCACGGATAAACTCATCTTT. Residues: CALKFYRMVLGARTDKLIF. The chain carries TRDV1 and TRDJ1; 8 positions agree with TRDD3. V shed 8 bases and J 5 bases; nucleotides not matched to a gene: 25. CDR1 and CDR2 (germline): TSWWSYY, QGS. CDR3 size: 19 residues.

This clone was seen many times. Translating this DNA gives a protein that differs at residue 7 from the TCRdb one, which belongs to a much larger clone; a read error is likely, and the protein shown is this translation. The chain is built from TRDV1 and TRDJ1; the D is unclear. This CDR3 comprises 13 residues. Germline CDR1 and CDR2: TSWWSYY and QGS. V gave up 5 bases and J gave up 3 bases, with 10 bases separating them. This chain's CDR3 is CALGSPLSDKLIF. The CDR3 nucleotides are TGTGCTCTTGGGTCCCCCCTCTCCGATAAACTCATCTTT.

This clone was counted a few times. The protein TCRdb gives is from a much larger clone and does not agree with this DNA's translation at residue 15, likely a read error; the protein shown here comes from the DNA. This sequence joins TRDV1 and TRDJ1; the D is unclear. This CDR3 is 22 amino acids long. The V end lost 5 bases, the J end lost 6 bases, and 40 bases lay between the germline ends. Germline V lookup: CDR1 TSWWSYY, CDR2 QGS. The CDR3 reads CALGQSLLLMSHLYRKTYKLIF. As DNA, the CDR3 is TGTGCTCTTGGGCAAAGCTTACTACTCATGAGCCACCTATACCGGAAAACCTATAAACTCATCTTT.